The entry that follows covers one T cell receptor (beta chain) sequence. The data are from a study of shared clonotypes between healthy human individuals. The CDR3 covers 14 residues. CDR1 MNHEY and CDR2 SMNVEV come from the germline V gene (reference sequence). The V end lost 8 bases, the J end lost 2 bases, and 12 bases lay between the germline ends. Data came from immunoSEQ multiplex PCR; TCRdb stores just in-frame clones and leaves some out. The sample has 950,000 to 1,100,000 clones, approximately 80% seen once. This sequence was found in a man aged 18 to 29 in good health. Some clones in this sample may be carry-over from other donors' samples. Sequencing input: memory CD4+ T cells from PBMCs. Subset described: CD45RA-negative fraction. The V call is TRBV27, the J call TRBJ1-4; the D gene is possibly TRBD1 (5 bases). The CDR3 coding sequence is TGTGCCAGCGGAGGCAGGGCCACTAATGAAAAACTGTTTTTT. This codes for CASGGRATNEKLFF.